This paragraph covers one T cell receptor beta chain sequence. Between the trimmed V and J ends, which lost 5 bases and 4 bases, there was a span of 14 bases. Germline V lookup: CDR1 MNHEY, CDR2 SVGAGI. The length of the CDR3 is 14 residues. The entry originates in a study of blood T cell repertoires in COVID-19. The overall study: From the United States, Italy and Spain came samples of acute and convalescent COVID-19. The analysed material was cDNA or gDNA that came from T cells, B-cell-depleted T cells, or PBMCs.

Original data processing: Quantification of nucleated cells was approximated via reference gene primer amplification. Clones were read by immunoSEQ multiplex PCR, and TCRdb kept only the in-frame ones, dropping some. D and trimming were read from the DNA, whereas the V and J calls and clone size are those reported in that table. The data hold under 300,000 clones, with 70% to 90% observed a single time. The sequenced material came from peripheral blood. This TCR was recovered from a woman aged 40 to 49 who had recovered from COVID-19. This sequence joins TRBV6-5 and TRBJ1-2, with D perhaps matching TRBD1 (6 bases). CDR3 DNA sequence: TGTGCCAGCAGTAAGAGGGGGGGCGCCTATGGCTACACCTTC. It is translated as CASSKRGGAYGYTF.